Each of the 27 T cell receptor beta chains below was sequenced from the same sample in a study of blood T cells in healthy people across ages (dated by TCRdb to the mid-2010s). To prepare the library, 5' RACE was applied. The run used an Illumina HiSeq 2500. A second roughly 6 to 11 cycle PCR used a sample-barcoded 5' primer and a J-beta primer mix. TCRdb reanalyzed the raw reads on its own, using fastp at Q25 for trimming and MiXCR for clone calling, and kept in-frame beta chains. Rows merge per CDR3 protein into single entries with the most common DNA and genes. The sample table shows roughly 1,300,000 distinct CDR3 sequences, and approximately 59% are seen once. Of the sample, over 5.5% falls within the top ten clones. What was sequenced was blood. The receptors come from a man between 18 and 35 years old in good health.

This clonotype was detected a few times. This chain connects TRBV7-2 to TRBJ2-5; D is unclear. The assigned J gene may be wrong: the sequence end matches TRBJ2-7 better. The germline CDR1 and CDR2 sequences are SGHTA and FQGNSA. The CDR3 is 16 residues long. The DNA for the CDR3 is TGTGCCAGCAGCTTAAGGGCAGATCGATCTTACCACGAGCAGTACTTC. Its translation: CASSLRADRSYHEQYF.

This clonotype showed up just once. The J gene is TRBJ1-2, the V gene TRBV12-3 or TRBV12-4; no clear D gene. This CDR3 region has 16 residues. Trimming pared 4 bases from V and 3 bases from J, leaving 18 bases between. The CDR3 DNA reads as TGTGCCAGCAGTTCCCCCAGAAGGGTCACCTACTATGGCTACACCTTC. Protein sequence: CASSSPRRVTYYGYTF.

The rearrangement links TRBV3-1 to TRBJ1-4, with TRBD1 as a possible D gene (5 bases). Trimming removed 4 bases at V and 5 bases at J, with 11 bases between. CDR1 LGHDT and CDR2 YNNKEL come from the germline V gene (reference sequence). The CDR3 has 14 amino acids. The DNA for the CDR3 is TGTGCCAGCAGCCGTCTCAGGGACAATGAAAAACTGTTTTTT. Translation gives CASSRLRDNEKLFF.

The chain uses TRBV7-2 and TRBJ1-6; D uncertain. This CDR3 has 15 amino acids. Trimming removed 0 bases at V and 5 bases at J, with 8 bases between. CDR1 and CDR2 from the germline V gene are SGHTA and FQGNSA. The chain's CDR3 is CASSLAPRNNSPLHF. The CDR3 DNA sequence: TGTGCCAGCAGCTTAGCGCCTAGAAATAATTCACCCCTCCACTTT.

This clonotype was counted a few times. The genes are TRBV20-1 and TRBJ2-4; D remains ambiguous. Matching the DNA end better, TRBJ2-7 makes the J call doubtful. This CDR3 has 12 residues. CDR1 and CDR2 from the germline V gene are DFQATT and SNEGSKA (reference sequence). The CDR3 DNA is TGCAGTGCTAGCGATCAGATCTACGAGCAGTACTTC. It specifies CSASDQIYEQYF.

V and J are TRBV12-3 or TRBV12-4 and TRBJ2-1, with 8 bases aligning to TRBD2. The CDR3 consists of 17 residues. J lost 4 bases, V lost 3 bases, and 11 bases had no gene match. Here the CDR3 DNA reads TGTGCCAGCAGTTTTATAGGTTCGGGCGGGGGGTACAATGAGCAGTTCTTC. This codes for CASSFIGSGGGYNEQFF.

The chain uses TRBV25-1 and TRBJ1-3, with TRBD2 identical over 7 bases. The J call may be faulty, since TRBJ2-3 better matches the DNA end. Germline values: CDR1 MGHDK, CDR2 SYGVNS. This CDR3 is 12 amino acids long. CDR3 region: CAGGGAGDTQYF. The CDR3 DNA sequence: TGTGCGGGGGGAGGGGCAGGGGATACGCAGTATTTT.

The CDR3 reads CASSLRAVGETQYF. In DNA, the CDR3 is TGTGCCAGCAGTCTGAGGGCGGTGGGAGAGACCCAGTACTTC. The chain recombines TRBV7-9 with TRBJ2-5, with a tentative D call TRBD2 (5 bases). The CDR3 contains 14 residues. Germline assignment: CDR1 SEHNR and CDR2 FQNEAQ (reference sequence). V shed 6 bases and J shed 4 bases, with 15 bases lying between them. Looking up the rest from reference TRBV7-9 and TRBJ2-5 gives the full variable domain: DTGVSQNPRHKITKRGQNVTFRCDPISEHNRLYWYRQTLGQGPEFLTYFQNEAQLEKSRLLSDRFSAERPKGSFSTLEIQRTEQGDSAMYLCASSLRAVGETQYFGPGTRLLVL.

The CDR3 sequence is CASSQESSLNEQYF. In DNA, the CDR3 is TGCGCCAGCAGCCAAGAATCGTCTCTCAATGAGCAGTACTTC. The chain employs TRBV4-3 and TRBJ2-5, with no clear D. Germline V gene data show CDR1 as LGHNA and CDR2 as YSLEER. This CDR3 is 14 amino acids long. Trimming left V 0 bases short and J 11 bases short, with 16 bases between.

V is TRBV4-3 and J is TRBJ2-7, with 8 bases aligning to TRBD2. The CDR3 spans 14 residues. The trim removed 4 bases at V and 7 bases at J, leaving 9 bases unmatched. Germline-derived CDR1 and CDR2 are LGHNA and YSLEER. CDR3 nucleotides: TGCGCCAGCAGCCTTTACGGGGGGGCGAATGAGCAGTACTTC. Amino acid sequence: CASSLYGGANEQYF.

The sample holds many counts of this clonotype. V is TRBV7-2 and J is TRBJ2-5; perhaps TRBD1 as D (5 bases). Germline-derived CDR1 and CDR2 are SGHTA and FQGNSA. The CDR3 totals 15 residues. Trimming stripped 4 bases from V and 4 bases from J, with 16 bases between. CDR3 region: CASSSPATELETQYF. The CDR3 bases are TGTGCCAGCAGCTCACCAGCGACAGAACTAGAGACCCAGTACTTC.

V usage is TRBV29-1 and J usage is TRBJ2-7; D remains unclear. The CDR3 runs to 14 residues. Trimming took 1 base from V and 7 from J, leaving 17 bases between them. Germline V CDR1 and CDR2: SQVTM, ANQGSEA. In DNA, the CDR3 is TGCAGCGTTGAAGGGGAACTACGTTCGGGTGAGCAGTACTTC. Translated, it gives CSVEGELRSGEQYF.

The V gene is TRBV7-2, the J gene TRBJ2-1; 13 positions agree with TRBD2. J gave up 3 bases and V 2 bases, and 10 bases lay outside the gene matches. This CDR3 spans 19 amino acids. The germline V gene has CDR1 SGHTA and CDR2 FQGNSA. The CDR3 DNA reads TGTGCCAGCAGCTTAACCTCACCGGGACTAGCGGGAAACTACAATGAGCAGTTCTTC. Amino acid sequence: CASSLTSPGLAGNYNEQFF.

The chain recombines TRBV20-1 with TRBJ2-1; 8 nucleotides align to TRBD2. Germline V gives CDR1 DFQATT, CDR2 SNEGSKA (reference sequence). There are 15 residues in the CDR3. J gave up 1 base and V 0 bases, and 2 bases lay outside the gene matches. CDR3 sequence reads: CSARELAGSYNEQFF. The CDR3 nucleotides read TGCAGTGCTAGAGAGCTAGCGGGTTCCTACAATGAGCAGTTCTTC.

J is TRBJ2-5 and V is TRBV9; 9 bases agree with TRBD2. CDR1 SGDLS and CDR2 YYNGEE come from the germline V gene. Germline trimming cut 0 bases from V and 1 base from J; bases unmatched to any gene: 4. The CDR3 is 16 amino acids. The CDR3 loop reads CASSVGVAGVQETQYF. In DNA form, the CDR3 reads TGTGCCAGCAGCGTAGGGGTAGCGGGAGTCCAAGAGACCCAGTACTTC.

This clonotype was seen only once. This chain connects TRBV2 to TRBJ1-4; no reliable D call. The CDR3 spans 14 residues. Germline V CDR1 and CDR2: SNHLY, FYNNEI. Deletions cut 3 bases from V and 5 bases from J, with 10 bases between. CDR3 region: CASSDYVLNEKLFF. DNA of the CDR3: TGTGCCAGCAGTGACTACGTGCTAAATGAAAAACTGTTTTTT.

The chain employs TRBV2 and TRBJ2-3; D unclear. V dropped 7 bases and J dropped 2 bases, with 10 bases sitting between them. CDR1 is SNHLY and CDR2 is FYNNEI in the germline V gene. This CDR3 is built from 13 residues. For the CDR3, the DNA is TGTGCCAGCATTGGGGTCAACACAGATACGCAGTATTTT. This codes for CASIGVNTDTQYF.

The J gene is TRBJ2-1, the V gene TRBV29-1; possibly TRBD1 or TRBD2 for D (7 bases each). Germline V CDR1 and CDR2: SQVTM, ANQGSEA. The CDR3 totals 16 residues. V was pared by 5 bases and J by 0 bases, with 17 bases between. CDR3 sequence (DNA): TGCAGCGTTAATAGGGAGGGGACAGTCTCCTACAATGAGCAGTTCTTC. It is translated as CSVNREGTVSYNEQFF.

This clonotype has just a few counts. The chain recombines TRBV6-5 with TRBJ1-1, with 7 bases identical to TRBD1. The CDR3 extends over 16 amino acids. The trim removed 5 bases at V and 0 bases at J, leaving 9 bases unmatched. Germline assignment: CDR1 MNHEY and CDR2 SVGAGI. The CDR3 reads CASSRRQGAMNTEAFF. CDR3 nucleotides: TGTGCCAGCAGTAGACGACAGGGAGCCATGAACACTGAAGCTTTCTTT.

This chain connects TRBV12-3 or TRBV12-4 to TRBJ2-3, with TRBD1 matching 7 bases. The CDR3 runs to 14 residues. Trimming removed 7 bases from V and 3 bases from J; junction bases left unmatched: 7. CDR3 nucleotide sequence: TGTGCCAGCACCCAGGGCAGGGGGACAGATACGCAGTATTTT. As protein: CASTQGRGTDTQYF.

The J gene is TRBJ2-7, the V gene TRBV6-1, with 9 bases fitting TRBD1. Germline trimming cut 7 bases from V and 1 base from J; bases unmatched to any gene: 8. Germline values: CDR1 MNHNS, CDR2 SASEGT. The CDR3 totals 15 residues. The CDR3 nucleotides read TGTGCCAGCACTACCGGGACAGGGAAATCCTACGAGCAGTACTTC. This sequence encodes CASTTGTGKSYEQYF.

The rearrangement links TRBV12-3 or TRBV12-4 to TRBJ1-2, with no clear D. V shed 10 bases and J shed 4 bases, with 10 bases lying between them. CDR3 length: 11 residues. The DNA for the CDR3 is TGTGCCACCGCCCGGTCCTATGGCTACACCTTC. As protein: CATARSYGYTF.

With respect to this clonotype: This may be a read error, as it is one base from a much larger clone. The CDR3, as DNA: TGTGCCAGCAGCCGTGCCGGGACTAATCCCTACGAGCAGTACTTC. Protein sequence: CASSRAGTNPYEQYF. The J gene is TRBJ2-7, the V gene TRBV7-2, with 7 bases identical to TRBD2. The CDR3 covers 15 residues. V shed 5 bases, J shed 2 bases, and the junction held 9 bases outside the gene matches. Germline V gene sequence: CDR1 SGHTA, CDR2 FQGNSA.

This clonotype was seen at least ten times. This sequence joins TRBV6-5 and TRBJ2-7, with TRBD1 matching over 10 bases. Germline loops: CDR1 MNHEY, CDR2 SVGAGI. Germline trimming cut 2 bases from V and 3 bases from J; bases unmatched to any gene: 1. CDR3 length equals 14 residues. The DNA of the CDR3 is TGTGCCAGCAGTTACGGACAGGGGGGCTACGAGCAGTACTTC. Amino acid sequence: CASSYGQGGYEQYF.

The V and J genes are TRBV6-2 or TRBV6-3 and TRBJ2-1; 10 bases match TRBD2. CDR3 length equals 15 residues. V was clipped by 8 bases and J by 5 bases; unmatched bases: 9. Germline CDR1 reads MNHEY; CDR2 reads SVGEGT. The CDR3 DNA is TGTGCCAGCGGATTTAGCGGGGGGCCGAACAATGAGCAGTTCTTC. Protein: CASGFSGGPNNEQFF.

The chain recombines TRBV2 with TRBJ2-1; no reliable D call. V shed 8 bases and J shed 7 bases, with 6 bases lying between them. Germline V gene lookup returns CDR1 SNHLY and CDR2 FYNNEI. The CDR3 extends over 10 amino acids. This chain's CDR3 is CASWLNEQFF. The CDR3 bases are TGTGCCAGCTGGTTGAATGAGCAGTTCTTC.

The table lists this clonotype with a few counts. The chain couples TRBV2 to TRBJ1-2; 12 bases match TRBD1. The CDR3 extends over 17 amino acids. Germline loops: CDR1 SNHLY, CDR2 FYNNEI. The trim removed 8 bases at V and 5 bases at J, leaving 15 bases unmatched. CDR3 residues: CASPSRQGTGGAYGYTF. The DNA of the CDR3 is TGTGCCAGCCCCTCTCGGCAGGGGACAGGGGGCGCTTATGGCTACACCTTC. Full variable domain (outside the CDR3, taken from reference TRBV2 and TRBJ1-2): EPEVTQTPSHQVTQMGQEVILRCVPISNHLYFYWYRQILGQKVEFLVSFYNNEISEKSEIFDDQFSVERPDGSNFTLKIRSTKLEDSAMYFCASPSRQGTGGAYGYTFGSGTRLTVV.